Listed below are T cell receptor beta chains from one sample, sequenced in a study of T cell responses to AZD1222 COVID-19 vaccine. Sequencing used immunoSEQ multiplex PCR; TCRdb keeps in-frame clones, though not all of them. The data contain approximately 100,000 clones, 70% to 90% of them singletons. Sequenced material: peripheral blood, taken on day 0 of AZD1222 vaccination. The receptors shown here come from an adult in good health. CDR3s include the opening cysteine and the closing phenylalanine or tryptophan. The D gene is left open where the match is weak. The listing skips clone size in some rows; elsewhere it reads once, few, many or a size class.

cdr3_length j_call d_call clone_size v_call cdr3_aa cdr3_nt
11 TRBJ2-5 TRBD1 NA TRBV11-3 CASSRTGELYF TGTGCCAGCAGTAGGACAGGCGAGCTGTACTTC
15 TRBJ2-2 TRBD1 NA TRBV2 CATNPRDRGTGELFF TGTGCCACGAATCCCCGGGACAGGGGCACCGGGGAGCTGTTTTTT
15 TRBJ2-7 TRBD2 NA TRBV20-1 CSASSVGGFAYEQYF TGCAGTGCTAGTTCCGTCGGGGGGTTCGCCTACGAGCAGTACTTC
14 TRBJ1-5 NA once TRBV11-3 CASSARRARKPQHF TGTGCCAGCAGCGCAAGGAGGGCCCGAAAGCCCCAGCATTTT
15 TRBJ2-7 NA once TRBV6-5 CASSYEGPSSYEQYF TGTGCCAGCAGTTACGAGGGCCCGAGCTCCTACGAGCAGTACTTC
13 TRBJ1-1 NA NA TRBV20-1 CSASIERDTEAFF TGCAGTGCTAGTATTGAGAGGGACACTGAAGCTTTCTTT
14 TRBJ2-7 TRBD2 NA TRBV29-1 CSVEAGDYSYEQYF TGCAGCGTTGAAGCGGGGGACTACTCCTACGAGCAGTACTTC
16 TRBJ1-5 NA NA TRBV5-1 CASSPLCIYSNQPQHF TGCGCCAGCAGCCCCCTCTGTATTTATAGCAATCAGCCCCAGCATTTT
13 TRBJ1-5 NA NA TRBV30 CAWSVRGDQPQHF TGTGCCTGGAGTGTACGGGGCGACCAGCCCCAGCATTTT
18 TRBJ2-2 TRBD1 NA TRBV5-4 CASSFRDRVYQHTGELFF TGTGCCAGCAGCTTCCGGGACAGGGTATATCAGCACACCGGGGAGCTGTTTTTT
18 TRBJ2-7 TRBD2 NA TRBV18 CASSPTQLAGAEGSEQYF TGTGCCAGCTCACCGACCCAGTTAGCGGGAGCAGAAGGGTCCGAGCAGTACTTC
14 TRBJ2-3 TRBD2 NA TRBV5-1 CASSFVAGTDTQYF TGCGCCAGCAGCTTTGTAGCGGGGACAGATACGCAGTATTTT
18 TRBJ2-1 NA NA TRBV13 CASSSLGDRTQPGYEQFF TGTGCCAGCAGCAGCTTAGGAGATAGAACCCAACCCGGCTATGAGCAGTTCTTC